One sample yielded the 6 T cell receptor beta chains listed below, sequenced in a study of T cells after yellow fever vaccination. One entry per CDR3 protein, called by TCRdb with MiXCR from the 5' RACE reads. The sample lists hundreds of thousands of distinct CDR3 sequences; approximately 13% were seen once. Sample: PBMCs, taken on the day of the yellow fever booster vaccination. The receptors were sampled from a man aged 30-40 years who received the YFV17D yellow fever vaccine.

The rearrangement links TRBV29-1 to TRBJ2-6, with a possible D match to TRBD2 (5 bases). The CDR3 length is 13 residues. From germline, CDR1 is SQVTM and CDR2 ANQGSEA. Trimming took 4 bases from V and 2 from J, leaving 6 bases between them. The CDR3 spells CSVGGPGANVLTF. CDR3 DNA: TGCAGCGTTGGAGGGCCTGGGGCCAACGTCCTGACTTTC.

This rearrangement joins TRBV29-1 to TRBJ1-2; tentatively, D is TRBD1 (5 bases). There are 13 residues in the CDR3. CDR1 and CDR2 from the germline V gene are SQVTM and ANQGSEA. Trimming removed 3 bases at V and 4 bases at J, with 12 bases between. The CDR3 region has the DNA TGCAGCGTTGAGGGGGTGGGGGGCTATGGCTACACCTTC. Translating gives CSVEGVGGYGYTF. Filled out from reference TRBV29-1 and TRBJ1-2, the complete variable domain reads SAVISQKPSRDICQRGTSLTIQCQVDSQVTMMFWYRQQPGQSLTLIATANQGSEATYESGFVIDKFPISRPNLTFSTLTVSNMSPEDSSIYLCSVEGVGGYGYTFGSGTRLTVV.

The table lists this clonotype with a few counts. The chain combines TRBV12-3 or TRBV12-4 with TRBJ2-1, with 10 bases matching TRBD2. CDR3 length: 16 residues. With V trimmed by 6 bases and J by 9 bases, 14 bases remained unmatched. The CDR3 is CASSSQPTSGRVEQFF. The DNA for the CDR3 is TGTGCCAGCAGCTCACAACCGACTAGCGGGCGGGTTGAGCAGTTCTTC.

There are a few counts of this clonotype. The chain carries TRBV24-1 and TRBJ2-2; a weak D match, TRBD2 (6 bases). The CDR3 runs to 16 residues. Germline lookup yields CDR1 KGHDR and CDR2 SFDVKD. Trimming removed 0 bases at V and 6 bases at J, with 13 bases between. The CDR3: CATSDLQPGRPGELFF. Written as DNA, the CDR3 is TGTGCCACCAGTGATTTGCAACCCGGGAGACCCGGGGAGCTGTTTTTT.

This clonotype was counted a few times. The V and J genes are TRBV7-9 and TRBJ2-1, with D tentatively TRBD2 (6 bases). Trimming pared 9 bases from V and 1 base from J, leaving 13 bases between. CDR3 length: 14 amino acids. From germline, CDR1 is SEHNR and CDR2 FQNEAQ (reference sequence). In DNA, the CDR3 is TGTGCCAGTGGGGGGTTCCCTTCCTACAATGAGCAGTTCTTC. This codes for CASGGFPSYNEQFF.

This clonotype turned up a few times. The chain employs TRBV29-1 and TRBJ2-2, with 8 nucleotides matching TRBD1. V dropped 5 bases and J dropped 7; count of bases not matched to a gene: 6. In germline, CDR1 is SQVTM, CDR2 ANQGSEA. CDR3 length equals 13 residues. The CDR3 spells CSVRRQGNGELFF. The CDR3 DNA reads TGCAGCGTTCGGAGACAGGGGAACGGGGAGCTGTTTTTT.